This T cell receptor beta chain was obtained from a study of CD8+CD57+ T cells in acquired aplastic anemia. Study background: CD4+ and CD8+ cells, once sorted, gave DNA averaging approximately 3 ug. Study results and limitations: A set of around 30 CD8+ CDR3 sequences was shared between patients and controls, and these sequences appeared highly expressed in patients.

The TCR beta profiling, which covered VDJ combination and CDR3 sequence, was carried out using genomic DNA as the template. TCRdb fed the reads into MiXCR, producing one record per CDR3 protein. The data contain approximately 300,000 distinct CDR3 sequences, 45% to 65% of them singletons. Concerning this clonotype itself: Its antigen is currently unknown.

Whoever was chosen for sequencing had shown CD8+CD57+ cell expansion by flow cytometry. Patients had undergone no therapy by the time their blood was sampled. CDR3 size: 13 residues. V gave up 5 bases and J gave up 11 bases; unmatched junction bases: 8. The germline gives CDR1 SGHVT, CDR2 SQSDAQ. This chain connects TRBV7-4 to TRBJ1-5, with 8 positions matching TRBD1. The TCR sequence derives from a human donor with aplastic anemia. Sequenced sample: sorted CD4+, CD8+, or CD8+CD57+ T cells (not recorded which) from PBMCs. CDR3 residues: CASSPPGGETQHF. The CDR3 region has the DNA TGTGCCAGCAGCCCCCCAGGGGGCGAGACCCAGCATTTT.